This T cell receptor (beta chain) was identified in a study of radiotherapy plus CTLA-4 blockade in lung cancer. Study summary: Around 20% of enrolled patients responded objectively, and roughly 31% had disease control. Points from the study as a whole: Radiotherapy plus ipilimumab was followed by expansion in blood of tumor-derived TCR clones. Strongest reported response predictors: early blood clone changes and post-radiation interferon-beta.

Assay: immunoSEQ multiplex PCR; the TCRdb copy retains only in-frame clones and omits some. The sample consists of about 12,000 clones, around four fifths of them appearing once. About this clone: Its specificity is unknown.

The sample was peripheral blood, taken from a patient treated with radiotherapy plus ipilimumab. This clonotype was sampled from a human donor with non-small cell lung cancer that progressed on radiotherapy plus ipilimumab.

This chain's CDR3 is CASSLMRGGSYEQYF. Here the CDR3 DNA reads TGTGCCAGCAGCTTAATGCGGGGGGGGTCCTACGAGCAGTACTTC. The V call is TRBV7-2, the J call TRBJ2-7; TRBD2 matches at 9 bases. V gave up 2 bases and J gave up 1 base; unmatched junction bases: 3. Germline assignment: CDR1 SGHTA and CDR2 FQGNSA. The CDR3 loop spans 15 amino acids.